Shown below are 12 T cell receptor beta chains from a single sample sequenced in a study of blood T cells in healthy people across ages. With a J-beta primer mix and a sample-barcoded 5' primer, a second PCR ran roughly 7 to 11 cycles. A single record per CDR3 protein comes from TCRdb applying MiXCR to the 5' RACE reads. The sample lists a few hundred thousand distinct CDR3 sequences, 25% to 30% occurring once. Material: blood. Receptor source: a woman between 65 and 79 years old in good health.

The chain is built from TRBV6-1 and TRBJ2-7; 15 bases agree with TRBD2. Germline CDR1 is MNHNS and CDR2 is SASEGT. The CDR3 is made up of 17 amino acids. Trimming at V came to 7 bases and at J to 0 bases, leaving 7 bases not matched to a gene. The CDR3, as DNA: TGTGCCAGCAAAACCGGGACTAGCGGGGGGAGCTCCTACGAGCAGTACTTC. This sequence encodes CASKTGTSGGSSYEQYF.

The chain has TRBV7-2 and TRBJ1-2; 8 bases line up with TRBD1. The CDR3 runs 15 residues. Germline lookup yields CDR1 SGHTA and CDR2 FQGNSA. Trimming at V came to 0 bases and at J to 4 bases, leaving 4 bases not matched to a gene. Here the CDR3 reads CASSLAQGASYGYTF. Here the CDR3 DNA reads TGTGCCAGCAGCTTAGCCCAGGGGGCCTCCTATGGCTACACCTTC.

The CDR3, as DNA: TGTGCCAGCACCTCTAGGGGAACTGGAACTGAAGCTTTCTTT. Translation gives CASTSRGTGTEAFF. This rearrangement joins TRBV12-3 or TRBV12-4 to TRBJ1-1; tentative D call: TRBD1 (5 bases). The CDR3 length is 14 residues. Trimming left V 7 bases short and J 5 bases short, with 17 bases between.

V and J are TRBV2 and TRBJ2-1; possibly TRBD2 for D (6 bases). Trimming left V 11 bases short and J 2 bases short, with 22 bases between. The CDR3 has 16 residues. CDR1 SNHLY and CDR2 FYNNEI come from the germline V gene. CDR3 loop: CAVIGTGREAYNEQFF. CDR3 coding DNA: TGTGCCGTAATAGGGACGGGGCGGGAAGCCTACAATGAGCAGTTCTTC.

V gene TRBV7-3 combines with J gene TRBJ2-3, with D perhaps matching TRBD1 (5 bases). The CDR3 is 13 residues long. Trimming stripped 3 bases from V and 6 bases from J, with 10 bases between. Per the germline V gene, CDR1 is SGHTA and CDR2 is FQGTGA. DNA of the CDR3: TGTGCCAGCAGCTTGGGGCTTAGGGATACGCAGTATTTT. It encodes CASSLGLRDTQYF.

The chain combines TRBV5-1 with TRBJ1-2; TRBD1 aligns across 7 bases. CDR3 length equals 17 residues. The V and J ends lost 0 bases and 3 bases, in that order; junction bases with no gene match: 11. The germline gives CDR1 SGHRS, CDR2 YFSETQ. In DNA form, the CDR3 reads TGCGCCAGCAGCTTGGTAGGGGGCGCGGAAGTTTACTATGGCTACACCTTC. Protein sequence: CASSLVGGAEVYYGYTF. Full variable domain (remainder filled in from reference TRBV5-1 and TRBJ1-2): KAGVTQTPRYLIKTRGQQVTLSCSPISGHRSVSWYQQTPGQGLQFLFEYFSETQRNKGNFPGRFSGRQFSNSRSEMNVSTLELGDSALYLCASSLVGGAEVYYGYTFGSGTRLTVV.

The chain carries TRBV27 and TRBJ2-3, with D perhaps matching TRBD2 (7 bases). Germline lookup yields CDR1 MNHEY and CDR2 SMNVEV (reference sequence). The CDR3 spans 14 residues. Between the trimmed V and J ends, which lost 6 bases and 6 bases, there was a span of 16 bases. The CDR3 region is CASRIGGARDTQYF. The CDR3 DNA follows: TGTGCCAGCAGGATAGGGGGGGCCAGGGATACGCAGTATTTT.

The chain recombines TRBV12-3 or TRBV12-4 with TRBJ1-2, with D tentatively TRBD1 (5 bases). Trimming shortened V by 5 bases and J by 2 bases, and 12 bases separated the two germline ends. This CDR3 spans 14 amino acids. The CDR3 DNA sequence: TGTGCCAGCAGTGACAGTTCGTTGAACTATGGCTACACCTTC. Its translation is CASSDSSLNYGYTF.

The chain recombines TRBV7-8 with TRBJ2-1; no definite D call. This CDR3 spans 16 amino acids. Trimming removed 0 bases at V and 0 bases at J, with 9 bases between. Germline CDR1 and CDR2: SGHVS and FQNEAQ. This CDR3 is CASSLAPGSSYNEQFF. The CDR3 coding sequence is TGTGCCAGCAGCTTAGCCCCCGGGTCCTCCTACAATGAGCAGTTCTTC. Combining the CDR3 with reference TRBV7-8 and TRBJ2-1 gives the whole variable domain GAGVSQSPRYKVAKRGQDVALRCDPISGHVSLFWYQQALGQGPEFLTYFQNEAQLDKSGLPSDRFFAERPEGSVSTLKIQRTQQEDSAVYLCASSLAPGSSYNEQFFGPGTRLTVL.

This rearrangement joins TRBV28 to TRBJ2-7, with 8 bases aligning to TRBD2. The J segment lost 4 bases and the V segment lost 5 bases, leaving 10 bases of the junction unmatched. Germline CDR1 is MDHEN and CDR2 is SYDVKM. This CDR3 region has 15 residues. DNA for the CDR3: TGTGCCAGCAGTCCGCCCGGCGGGAGGACGTACGAGCAGTACTTC. It translates to CASSPPGGRTYEQYF.

The rearrangement uses TRBV7-2 and TRBJ2-1; D remains unclear. This CDR3 is 13 amino acids long. Germline V gives CDR1 SGHTA, CDR2 FQGNSA. V was clipped by 5 bases and J by 12 bases, with 17 bases between them. The CDR3 coding sequence is TGTGCCAGCAGCCTCGGAAACCTTGATGTGCAGTTCTTC. Amino acids: CASSLGNLDVQFF.

This clonotype was found a few times. The chain carries TRBV29-1 and TRBJ1-2; D is perhaps TRBD1 (5 bases). The V end was cut by 4 bases, the J end by 3 bases, with 12 bases between. Germline lookup yields CDR1 SQVTM and CDR2 ANQGSEA. There are 13 residues in the CDR3. The CDR3 protein is CSVVDRGDYGYTF. The CDR3 DNA is TGCAGCGTTGTGGACCGGGGGGACTATGGCTACACCTTC.